The rows below give T cell receptor beta chains drawn from one sample of a study of T cells in Graves' hyperthyroidism and ophthalmopathy. In TCRdb, the multiplex PCR reads were re-called with MiXCR into one record per CDR3 protein. Seen here are hundreds of thousands of distinct CDR3 sequences, approximately 15% observed once, and the top ten hold roughly 10%. Material for sequencing was blood. These receptors were taken from a woman under 30 with Graves' hyperthyroidism. CDR3s include the opening cysteine and the closing phenylalanine or tryptophan. The D gene is left open where the match is weak. Part of the rows lack a size; the others show once, few, many or a class for expanded clones.

j_call	d_call	v_call	clone_size	cdr3_aa	cdr3_nt
TRBJ2-7	.	TRBV5-1	.	CASSLSLGGYEQYF	TGCGCCAGCAGCTTGTCACTTGGCGGGTACGAGCAGTACTTC
TRBJ2-5	TRBD1	TRBV10-3	.	CAISGTGVKTQYF	TGTGCCATCAGTGGAACAGGGGTGAAGACCCAGTACTTC
TRBJ1-5	.	TRBV28	many	CASRPGQSSNQPQHF	TGTGCCAGCAGACCCGGACAGTCTAGCAATCAGCCCCAGCATTTT
TRBJ2-2	TRBD1	TRBV9	few	CASRKGQLANTGELFF	TGTGCCAGCCGGAAGGGACAGCTCGCGAACACCGGGGAGCTGTTTTTT
TRBJ1-2	.	TRBV11-3	many	CASSLAHRGPYGYTF	TGTGCCAGCAGCTTAGCACATCGGGGACCCTATGGCTACACCTTC
TRBJ1-5	.	TRBV30	.	CAWSSGVNSNQPQHF	TGTGCCTGGAGTTCGGGAGTTAATAGCAATCAGCCCCAGCATTTT
TRBJ2-2	.	TRBV24-1	.	CATVYSGGNTGELFF	TGTGCCACCGTTTACTCGGGGGGCAACACCGGGGAGCTGTTTTTT
TRBJ1-5	.	TRBV12-3/TRBV12-4	few	CASSLERAQPQHF	TGTGCCAGCAGTTTAGAGCGGGCTCAGCCCCAGCATTTT
TRBJ1-2	.	TRBV13	many	CASSLFRGVYGYTF	TGTGCCAGCAGCTTATTTCGCGGGGTCTATGGCTACACCTTC
TRBJ2-2	TRBD2	TRBV30	.	CAWLLAGGLKTGELFF	TGTGCCTGGCTACTAGCGGGAGGATTAAAAACCGGGGAGCTGTTTTTT
TRBJ1-4	.	TRBV28	many	CASSLPGTDPRKLFF	TGTGCCAGCAGTTTACCCGGGACGGACCCTCGAAAACTGTTTTTT
TRBJ2-2	.	TRBV11-2	many	CASSLGPNGELFF	TGTGCCAGCAGCTTAGGCCCCAACGGGGAGCTGTTTTTT
TRBJ2-1	TRBD2	TRBV11-1	many	CASSLELAGGGDEQFF	TGTGCCAGCAGCTTAGAACTAGCGGGAGGTGGCGATGAGCAGTTCTTC
TRBJ2-7	TRBD2	TRBV27	.	CASTPIASGNYEQYF	TGTGCCAGCACCCCGATAGCTAGCGGGAACTACGAGCAGTACTTC
TRBJ2-1	.	TRBV4-1	few	CASSQGRAGLPRYNEQFF	TGCGCCAGCAGCCAAGGGCGTGCCGGTTTGCCTCGGTACAATGAGCAGTTCTTC
TRBJ2-1	.	TRBV27	.	CASTARGHFAGEQFF	TGTGCCAGCACCGCTAGGGGCCATTTTGCCGGTGAGCAGTTCTTC
TRBJ2-3	TRBD2	TRBV12-5	many	CASGTGLAQRDADTQYF	TGTGCTAGTGGTACCGGACTAGCGCAAAGGGATGCAGATACGCAGTATTTT
TRBJ2-3	TRBD2	TRBV7-2	few	CASSLVPSGRVMIADTQYF	TGTGCCAGCAGCTTAGTCCCTAGCGGGAGAGTTATGATCGCAGATACGCAGTATTTT
TRBJ1-5	.	TRBV19	few	CASSTTGSNQPQHF	TGTGCCAGTAGTACCACAGGGAGCAATCAGCCCCAGCATTTT
TRBJ1-5	.	TRBV2	many	CASSLTLSNQPQHF	TGTGCCAGCAGCCTCACGCTTAGCAATCAGCCCCAGCATTTT
TRBJ1-5	.	TRBV15	.	CATSRDRGGAQPQHF	TGTGCCACCAGCAGAGACAGGGGAGGGGCACAGCCCCAGCATTTT
TRBJ2-7	TRBD1	TRBV2	few	CANVITGQGYEQYF	TGTGCCAACGTAATAACCGGACAGGGGTACGAGCAGTACTTC
TRBJ1-2	.	TRBV29-1	few	CSVERQGLYGYTF	TGCAGCGTTGAAAGGCAGGGTCTCTATGGCTACACCTTC
TRBJ1-2	.	TRBV24-1	.	CATSDVYSDYGYTF	TGTGCCACCAGTGACGTCTACAGTGACTATGGCTACACCTTC
TRBJ2-3	.	TRBV12-3/TRBV12-4	few	CASSFPGGTDTQYF	TGTGCCAGCAGTTTTCCCGGGGGCACAGATACGCAGTATTTT
TRBJ2-3	TRBD2	TRBV29-1	many	CSVDRAGATDTQYF	TGCAGCGTTGATCGAGCGGGAGCAACAGATACGCAGTATTTT
TRBJ1-2	TRBD1	TRBV29-1	.	CSDPAGQGVRYGHTF	TGCAGCGATCCTGCGGGACAGGGGGTTCGGTATGGCCACACCTTC
TRBJ1-2	TRBD1	TRBV7-2	.	CASSLGTGGPGYTF	TGTGCCAGCAGCTTAGGGACAGGGGGCCCTGGCTACACCTTC
TRBJ1-4	.	TRBV12-3/TRBV12-4	many	CASSLLVPNEKLFF	TGTGCCAGCAGTTTATTGGTCCCTAATGAAAAACTGTTTTTT
TRBJ1-1	TRBD1	TRBV20-1	many	CSARSGTGDTEAFF	TGCAGTGCTAGATCCGGGACAGGGGACACTGAAGCTTTCTTT
TRBJ2-2	.	TRBV20-1	once	CSARDPGRRVSTGELFF	TGCAGTGCTAGAGATCCAGGGCGCAGGGTAAGCACCGGGGAGCTGTTTTTT
TRBJ1-1	.	TRBV4-2	few	CASRARGGNTEAFF	TGTGCCAGCAGAGCGAGGGGGGGAAACACTGAAGCTTTCTTT
TRBJ2-5	TRBD1	TRBV28	many	CASRRQGGDETQYF	TGTGCCAGCAGACGACAGGGGGGGGATGAGACCCAGTACTTC
TRBJ2-7	TRBD2	TRBV11-2	many	CASSFELAGLYEQYF	TGTGCCAGCAGCTTTGAGCTAGCGGGCCTCTACGAGCAGTACTTC
TRBJ2-5	TRBD1	TRBV29-1	few	CSAPARGRGETQYF	TGCAGCGCCCCGGCCAGGGGGCGCGGAGAGACCCAGTACTTC
TRBJ1-4	.	TRBV14	.	CASSQVRGHGNERLFF	TGTGCCAGCAGCCAAGTACGGGGACACGGTAATGAAAGACTGTTTTTT
TRBJ1-1	.	TRBV7-9	many	CAGQRATNTEAFF	TGTGCCGGACAGCGGGCTACGAACACTGAAGCTTTCTTT
TRBJ2-5	.	TRBV5-1	many	CASSLDGVRETQYF	TGCGCCAGCAGCTTGGATGGGGTGAGGGAGACCCAGTACTTC
TRBJ2-1	TRBD2	TRBV7-2	many	CASSLAVAGAGDEQFF	TGTGCCAGCAGCTTAGCGGTCGCGGGAGCGGGGGATGAGCAGTTCTTC
TRBJ2-1	.	TRBV20-1	.	CSAREGAGEQFF	TGCAGTGCTAGGGAGGGGGCGGGCGAGCAGTTCTTC
TRBJ2-1	TRBD2	TRBV28	many	CASSSPGAGGRNEQFF	TGTGCCAGCAGTAGCCCCGGAGCGGGAGGCCGGAATGAGCAGTTCTTC
TRBJ2-1	.	TRBV6-2/TRBV6-3	few	CASTSVSYNEQFF	TGTGCCAGCACGAGCGTAAGTTACAATGAGCAGTTCTTC
TRBJ2-5	TRBD1	TRBV7-9	.	CASSLAGTGQADQYF	TGTGCCAGCAGCTTAGCTGGGACAGGCCAAGCGGACCAGTACTTC